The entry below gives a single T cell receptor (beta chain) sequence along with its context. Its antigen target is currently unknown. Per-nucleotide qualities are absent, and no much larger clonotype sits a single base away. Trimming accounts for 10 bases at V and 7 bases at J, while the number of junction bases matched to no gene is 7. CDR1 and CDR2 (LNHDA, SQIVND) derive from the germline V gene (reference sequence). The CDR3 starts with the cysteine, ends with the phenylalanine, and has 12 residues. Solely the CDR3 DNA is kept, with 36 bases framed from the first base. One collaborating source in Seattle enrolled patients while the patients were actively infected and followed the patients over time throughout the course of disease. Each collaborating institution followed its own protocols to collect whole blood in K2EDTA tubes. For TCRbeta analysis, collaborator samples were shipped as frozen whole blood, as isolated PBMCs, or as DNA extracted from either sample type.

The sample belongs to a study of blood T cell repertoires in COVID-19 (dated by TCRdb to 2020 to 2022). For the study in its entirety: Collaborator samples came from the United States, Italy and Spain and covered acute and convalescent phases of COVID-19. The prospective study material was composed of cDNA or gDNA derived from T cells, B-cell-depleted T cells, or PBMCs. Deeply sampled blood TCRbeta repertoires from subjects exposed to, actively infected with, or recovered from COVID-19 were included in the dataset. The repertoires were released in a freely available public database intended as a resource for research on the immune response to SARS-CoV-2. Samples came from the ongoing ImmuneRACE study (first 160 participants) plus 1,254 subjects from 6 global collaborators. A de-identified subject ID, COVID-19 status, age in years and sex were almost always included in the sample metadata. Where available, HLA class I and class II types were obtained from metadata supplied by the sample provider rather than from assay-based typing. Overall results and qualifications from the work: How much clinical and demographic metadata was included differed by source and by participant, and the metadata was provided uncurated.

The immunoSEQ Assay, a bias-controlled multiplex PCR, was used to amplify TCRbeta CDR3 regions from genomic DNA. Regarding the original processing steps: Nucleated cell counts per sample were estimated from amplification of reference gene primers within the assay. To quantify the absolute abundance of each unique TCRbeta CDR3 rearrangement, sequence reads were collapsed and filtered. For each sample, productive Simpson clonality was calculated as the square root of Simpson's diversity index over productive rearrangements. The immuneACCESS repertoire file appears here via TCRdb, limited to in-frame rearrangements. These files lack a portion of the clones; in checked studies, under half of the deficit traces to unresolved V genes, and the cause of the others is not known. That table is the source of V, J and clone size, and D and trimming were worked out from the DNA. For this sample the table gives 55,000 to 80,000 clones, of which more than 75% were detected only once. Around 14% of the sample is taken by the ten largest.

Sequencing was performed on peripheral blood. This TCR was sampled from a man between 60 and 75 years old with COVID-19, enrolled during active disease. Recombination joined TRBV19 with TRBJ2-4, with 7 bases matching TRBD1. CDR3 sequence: CATRQGRNIQYF. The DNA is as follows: TGTGCCACCCGACAGGGAAGGAACATTCAGTACTTC.